Sequencing of this TCR beta chain was carried out in a study of cytomegalovirus exposure and HLA in healthy donors. As for this clone: Its antigen is currently unknown.

All donors participated as healthy donors of bone marrow. Trimming took 7 bases from V and 3 from J; bases not matched to a gene: 5. The CDR3 is made up of 13 amino acids. Germline CDR1 MNHEY, CDR2 SMNVEV (reference sequence). Study-level findings and limits: Exclusion as indistinguishable affected some V segments, including TRBV6-2 and TRBV6-3.

Use of 60 Vbeta and 13 Jbeta primers characterized the PCR. Authors' data handling: Among the unique TCR beta chains that a later analysis counted, about 81 million in all, 10 million to 13 million were shared. This table comes from immunoSEQ multiplex PCR, and its TCRdb copy is limited to in-frame clones, with some not included. V and J calls and clone size are given by that table; D and trimming were obtained from the DNA. Its listing shows 100,000 or so clones. The specimen sequenced was PBMCs. This chain uses TRBV27 with TRBJ2-5; 7 nucleotides match TRBD1. The source of this sequence is a woman under 40 in good health and CMV-seronegative. CDR3 coding DNA: TGTGCCAGCAACGGCAGGGGGAAAGAGACCCAGTACTTC. It codes for CASNGRGKETQYF.